The next 6 T cell receptor beta chains were all read from a single sample in a study of OX40 agonist ivuxolimab in advanced cancers. The method was immunoSEQ multiplex PCR; TCRdb's version includes in-frame clones alone and lacks a portion of them. Among approximately 77,000 clones listed, more than 80% were seen once. Sequenced material: CD4+ or CD8+ T cells sorted from blood, taken in a trial of the OX40 agonist ivuxolimab. Source of these receptors: an adult with an advanced solid tumor such as melanoma, head and neck, liver or kidney cancer.

This chain connects TRBV2 to TRBJ2-2; D unclear. The V end was cut by 6 bases, the J end by 7 bases, with 6 bases between. The CDR3 runs 11 residues. Germline values: CDR1 SNHLY, CDR2 FYNNEI. The DNA for the CDR3 is TGTGCCAGCAGAGCCCTCGGGGAGCTGTTTTTT. It codes for CASRALGELFF.

V and J are TRBV11-2 and TRBJ1-4, with 9 bases fitting TRBD1. Trimming removed 5 bases from V and 7 bases from J; junction bases left unmatched: 2. Germline V gives CDR1 SGHAT, CDR2 FQNNGV. This CDR3 is 13 amino acids long. In nucleotides, the CDR3 is TGTGCCAGCAGCCGGGACAGGGCTGAAAAACTGTTTTTT. This codes for CASSRDRAEKLFF.

The CDR3 DNA sequence: TGTGCCAGCAGTTTCTCGGGAGGGATGGACTATGGCTACACCTTC. This gives the protein CASSFSGGMDYGYTF. The chain couples TRBV2 to TRBJ1-2, with D unresolved. V was pared by 5 bases and J by 3 bases, with 16 bases between. Per the germline V gene, CDR1 is SNHLY and CDR2 is FYNNEI. The CDR3 runs to 15 residues.

V gene TRBV5-1 combines with J gene TRBJ2-2; D perhaps matches TRBD1 (7 bases). Trimming pared 7 bases from V and 5 bases from J, leaving 12 bases between. The CDR3 is made up of 13 amino acids. Germline V lookup: CDR1 SGHRS, CDR2 YFSETQ. CDR3 nucleotide sequence: TGCGCCAGCGAGACAGGGAGGACCGGGGAGCTGTTTTTT. It specifies CASETGRTGELFF.

The chain has TRBV28 and TRBJ1-2; D unclear. Deletions cut 2 bases from V and 3 bases from J, with 13 bases between. There are 15 residues in the CDR3. Germline lookup yields CDR1 MDHEN and CDR2 SYDVKM. The CDR3 here is CASSLVGNQHYGYTF. Written as DNA, the CDR3 is TGTGCCAGCAGTTTAGTTGGGAATCAGCACTATGGCTACACCTTC.

This chain connects TRBV30 to TRBJ1-3, with D possibly matching TRBD1 (6 bases). Germline V CDR1 and CDR2: GTSNPN, SVGIG (reference sequence). V dropped 1 base and J dropped 0 bases, with 10 bases sitting between them. This CDR3 comprises 15 residues. The CDR3 protein is CAWSETGLSGNTIYF. As DNA, the CDR3 is TGTGCCTGGAGTGAGACAGGCCTCTCTGGAAACACCATATATTTT.